One T cell receptor (beta chain) is described in this entry. With V trimmed by 6 bases and J by 0 bases, 8 bases remained unmatched. Germline-derived CDR1 and CDR2 are SQVTM and ANQGSEA. CDR3 length: 17 residues. This record belongs to a study of blood T cell repertoires in COVID-19. Method: immunoSEQ multiplex PCR; TCRdb's copy keeps in-frame clones and lacks some. The sample records 200,000 to 250,000 clones, roughly 81% being singletons. This clonotype was sampled from a man aged 40-49 years with acute or convalescent COVID-19. The V gene is TRBV29-1, the J gene TRBJ2-2, with 12 bases matching TRBD2. The sequenced material came from peripheral blood. The CDR3 spells CSVRLGTSGPNTGELFF. The CDR3 DNA reads TGCAGCGTCCGCCTCGGGACTAGCGGGCCGAACACCGGGGAGCTGTTTTTT.